Listed below are T cell receptor beta chains from one sample, sequenced in a study of T cells in Graves' hyperthyroidism and ophthalmopathy. TCRdb called the multiplex PCR reads again in MiXCR, with one record for every CDR3 protein. This sample has approximately 400,000 distinct CDR3 sequences; about 18% occur once, and the top ten carry 40%. What was sequenced was blood. The receptors originated from a young man with Graves' ophthalmopathy. The CDR3 runs from the conserved cysteine through the conserved F or W. The D gene is left open where the match is weak. For some rows the clone size is stated as once, few or many, or as a class when expanded; others skip it.

j_gene: TRBJ2-2
d_gene: TRBD1
abundance: -
v_gene: TRBV20-1
CDR3aa: CSARKPGTGITGELFF
CDR3nt: TGCAGTGCTAGAAAACCCGGGACAGGGATCACCGGGGAGCTGTTTTTT

j_gene: TRBJ2-6
d_gene: TRBD1
abundance: few
v_gene: TRBV5-6
CDR3aa: CASSPVGTGPGANVLTF
CDR3nt: TGTGCCAGCAGCCCCGTCGGGACAGGGCCTGGGGCCAACGTCCTGACTTTC

j_gene: TRBJ2-7
d_gene: -
abundance: -
v_gene: TRBV29-1
CDR3aa: CSVRRDYEQYF
CDR3nt: TGCAGCGTTAGGAGGGACTACGAGCAGTACTTC

j_gene: TRBJ1-2
d_gene: -
abundance: -
v_gene: TRBV28
CDR3aa: CASSLQLRGGYGYTF
CDR3nt: TGTGCCAGCAGTTTACAATTACGGGGGGGCTATGGCTACACCTTC

j_gene: TRBJ2-1
d_gene: TRBD2
abundance: -
v_gene: TRBV9
CDR3aa: CASSVASGLLSYNEQFF
CDR3nt: TGTGCCAGCAGCGTAGCTAGCGGCCTCCTCTCCTACAATGAGCAGTTCTTC

j_gene: TRBJ1-5
d_gene: -
abundance: many
v_gene: TRBV6-1
CDR3aa: CASSTSPGDNQPQHF
CDR3nt: TGTGCCAGCAGTACATCCCCAGGGGACAATCAGCCCCAGCATTTT

j_gene: TRBJ1-2
d_gene: -
abundance: few
v_gene: TRBV5-8
CDR3aa: CASSLARWGANYGYTF
CDR3nt: TGTGCCAGCAGCTTGGCGCGGTGGGGGGCTAACTATGGCTACACCTTC

j_gene: TRBJ2-7
d_gene: -
abundance: many
v_gene: TRBV7-9
CDR3aa: CASSQGGDVYEQYF
CDR3nt: TGTGCCAGCAGCCAAGGGGGGGACGTCTACGAGCAGTACTTC

j_gene: TRBJ2-3
d_gene: TRBD2
abundance: many
v_gene: TRBV5-1
CDR3aa: CASSLVAGGPPDTQYF
CDR3nt: TGCGCCAGCAGCTTGGTGGCGGGGGGGCCCCCAGATACGCAGTATTTT

j_gene: TRBJ2-5
d_gene: -
abundance: many
v_gene: TRBV6-1
CDR3aa: CASSERNRGLGAQYF
CDR3nt: TGTGCCAGCAGTGAACGGAACCGGGGCCTTGGGGCCCAGTACTTC

j_gene: TRBJ2-2
d_gene: -
abundance: few
v_gene: TRBV5-1
CDR3aa: CASRPYRAGELFF
CDR3nt: TGCGCCAGCAGACCCTACAGGGCCGGGGAGCTGTTTTTT

j_gene: TRBJ1-1
d_gene: -
abundance: many
v_gene: TRBV7-8
CDR3aa: CASSLALATEAFF
CDR3nt: TGTGCCAGCAGCTTAGCGCTGGCCACTGAAGCTTTCTTT

j_gene: TRBJ1-2
d_gene: -
abundance: few
v_gene: TRBV7-6
CDR3aa: CASSLGDRSQLYNYGYTF
CDR3nt: TGTGCCAGCAGCTTAGGTGACAGGTCTCAGTTATATAACTATGGCTACACCTTC

j_gene: TRBJ2-1
d_gene: -
abundance: few
v_gene: TRBV12-3/TRBV12-4
CDR3aa: CASQAPTGEQFF
CDR3nt: TGTGCCAGCCAAGCCCCCACGGGTGAGCAGTTCTTC

j_gene: TRBJ2-5
d_gene: -
abundance: -
v_gene: TRBV4-1
CDR3aa: CASSQEPGQKTQYF
CDR3nt: TGCGCCAGCAGCCAAGAACCAGGGCAAAAGACCCAGTACTTC

j_gene: TRBJ2-7
d_gene: -
abundance: -
v_gene: TRBV19
CDR3aa: CASSIKGSYEQYF
CDR3nt: TGTGCCAGTAGTATCAAGGGGTCGTACGAGCAGTACTTC

j_gene: TRBJ1-1
d_gene: -
abundance: many
v_gene: TRBV9
CDR3aa: CASGSGAHPEAFF
CDR3nt: TGTGCCAGCGGTTCAGGGGCCCACCCTGAAGCTTTCTTT

j_gene: TRBJ2-1
d_gene: -
abundance: many
v_gene: TRBV7-9
CDR3aa: CASSPFGGGPGDEQFF
CDR3nt: TGTGCCAGCAGCCCATTCGGTGGGGGGCCCGGAGATGAGCAGTTCTTC

j_gene: TRBJ2-5
d_gene: TRBD1
abundance: many
v_gene: TRBV28
CDR3aa: CASSSDRGTQETQYF
CDR3nt: TGTGCCAGCAGTAGTGACAGGGGGACCCAAGAGACCCAGTACTTC

j_gene: TRBJ1-6
d_gene: -
abundance: -
v_gene: TRBV20-1
CDR3aa: CSARPGHLYSPLHF
CDR3nt: TGCAGTGCTAGACCGGGACACCTGTATTCACCCCTCCACTTT

j_gene: TRBJ1-1
d_gene: -
abundance: many
v_gene: TRBV6-5
CDR3aa: CASSYGDMNTEAFF
CDR3nt: TGTGCCAGCAGTTACGGGGACATGAACACTGAAGCTTTCTTT

j_gene: TRBJ1-1
d_gene: -
abundance: -
v_gene: TRBV7-2
CDR3aa: CASSLTRVRNTEAFF
CDR3nt: TGTGCCAGCAGCCTGACCAGGGTGCGGAACACTGAAGCTTTCTTT

j_gene: TRBJ2-5
d_gene: TRBD2
abundance: few
v_gene: TRBV29-1
CDR3aa: CSVPRLAGGSQETQYF
CDR3nt: TGCAGCGTTCCCCGACTAGCGGGGGGATCCCAAGAGACCCAGTACTTC

j_gene: TRBJ2-1
d_gene: TRBD1
abundance: many
v_gene: TRBV28
CDR3aa: CASSSTHRGLYNEQFF
CDR3nt: TGTGCCAGCAGTTCCACTCACAGGGGGCTCTACAATGAGCAGTTCTTC

j_gene: TRBJ2-3
d_gene: -
abundance: many
v_gene: TRBV7-2
CDR3aa: CASSSGHSTDTQYF
CDR3nt: TGTGCCAGCAGCTCCGGGCACAGCACAGATACGCAGTATTTT

j_gene: TRBJ1-2
d_gene: -
abundance: few
v_gene: TRBV10-3
CDR3aa: CAISESDSLYGYTF
CDR3nt: TGTGCCATCAGTGAGTCCGACAGTCTCTATGGCTACACCTTC

j_gene: TRBJ1-1
d_gene: TRBD1
abundance: many
v_gene: TRBV28
CDR3aa: CASSQGQGATTEAFF
CDR3nt: TGTGCCAGCAGCCAGGGACAGGGGGCGACGACTGAAGCTTTCTTT

j_gene: TRBJ2-3
d_gene: TRBD2
abundance: few
v_gene: TRBV10-3
CDR3aa: CAIGTTSGGLSTDTQYF
CDR3nt: TGTGCCATCGGAACGACTAGCGGGGGCCTCAGCACAGATACGCAGTATTTT

j_gene: TRBJ1-5
d_gene: -
abundance: -
v_gene: TRBV20-1
CDR3aa: CSARDISRGGVVWVPQPQHF
CDR3nt: TGCAGTGCTAGAGATATTTCTCGGGGAGGTGTTGTTTGGGTACCTCAGCCCCAGCATTTT

j_gene: TRBJ2-3
d_gene: -
abundance: many
v_gene: TRBV7-2
CDR3aa: CASSPGRGSGDTQYF
CDR3nt: TGTGCCAGCAGCCCCGGGCGAGGGTCGGGAGATACGCAGTATTTT

j_gene: TRBJ1-5
d_gene: -
abundance: -
v_gene: TRBV12-3/TRBV12-4
CDR3aa: CTSSWGGTTLSSNQPQHF
CDR3nt: TGTACCAGCAGTTGGGGGGGCACCACCCTTAGTAGCAATCAGCCCCAGCATTTT

j_gene: TRBJ2-7
d_gene: -
abundance: many
v_gene: TRBV5-1
CDR3aa: CASGEGYEQYF
CDR3nt: TGCGCCAGCGGAGAGGGCTACGAGCAGTACTTC

j_gene: TRBJ1-5
d_gene: TRBD1
abundance: many
v_gene: TRBV7-8
CDR3aa: CASSPRTGKLNQPQHF
CDR3nt: TGTGCCAGCAGCCCTAGGACAGGGAAACTCAATCAGCCCCAGCATTTT

j_gene: TRBJ1-4
d_gene: -
abundance: -
v_gene: TRBV5-1
CDR3aa: CASSPTMGRSEKLFF
CDR3nt: TGCGCCAGCAGCCCCACCATGGGGCGGAGCGAAAAACTGTTTTTT

j_gene: TRBJ2-5
d_gene: TRBD2
abundance: few
v_gene: TRBV13
CDR3aa: CASSAPSGERSGTQYF
CDR3nt: TGTGCCAGCAGCGCCCCTAGCGGGGAAAGGTCAGGGACCCAGTACTTC

j_gene: TRBJ1-2
d_gene: TRBD1
abundance: many
v_gene: TRBV5-1
CDR3aa: CAISTDRGSGYTF
CDR3nt: TGCGCCATCTCTACTGACAGGGGCTCTGGCTACACCTTC

j_gene: TRBJ1-5
d_gene: -
abundance: many
v_gene: TRBV12-3/TRBV12-4
CDR3aa: CASGTRLNQPQHF
CDR3nt: TGTGCCAGCGGGACAAGACTCAATCAGCCCCAGCATTTT

j_gene: TRBJ1-1
d_gene: TRBD1
abundance: few
v_gene: TRBV5-1
CDR3aa: CASSLKQGANTEAFF
CDR3nt: TGCGCCAGCAGCCTAAAACAGGGGGCGAACACTGAAGCTTTCTTT

j_gene: TRBJ1-1
d_gene: -
abundance: -
v_gene: TRBV4-2
CDR3aa: CASSQGGLANTEAFF
CDR3nt: TGTGCCAGCAGCCAAGGGGGCCTAGCGAACACTGAAGCTTTCTTT

j_gene: TRBJ1-1
d_gene: -
abundance: -
v_gene: TRBV10-2
CDR3aa: CASRTRDGTEAFF
CDR3nt: TGCGCCAGCAGGACCAGGGACGGCACTGAAGCTTTCTTT

j_gene: TRBJ1-5
d_gene: -
abundance: few
v_gene: TRBV19
CDR3aa: CASSPIVEVEQPQHF
CDR3nt: TGTGCCAGTAGTCCGATTGTGGAGGTGGAACAGCCCCAGCATTTT

j_gene: TRBJ1-5
d_gene: TRBD1
abundance: many
v_gene: TRBV20-1
CDR3aa: CSAGGGQRNQPQHF
CDR3nt: TGCAGCGCCGGGGGGGGACAGCGGAATCAGCCCCAGCATTTT

j_gene: TRBJ1-2
d_gene: TRBD1
abundance: -
v_gene: TRBV4-1
CDR3aa: CASSQVQGQGRYGYTF
CDR3nt: TGCGCCAGCAGCCAAGTTCAAGGACAGGGGCGTTATGGCTACACCTTC

j_gene: TRBJ1-2
d_gene: -
abundance: many
v_gene: TRBV9
CDR3aa: CASSVGDTNYGYTF
CDR3nt: TGTGCCAGCAGCGTAGGGGACACCAACTATGGCTACACCTTC

j_gene: TRBJ1-2
d_gene: -
abundance: many
v_gene: TRBV9
CDR3aa: CASSGRTAWDYGYTF
CDR3nt: TGTGCCAGCAGCGGCCGGACAGCCTGGGACTATGGCTACACCTTC

j_gene: TRBJ1-5
d_gene: TRBD1
abundance: few
v_gene: TRBV19
CDR3aa: CASTPGQFNQPQHF
CDR3nt: TGTGCCAGCACCCCGGGACAGTTCAATCAGCCCCAGCATTTT

j_gene: TRBJ2-2
d_gene: -
abundance: once
v_gene: TRBV7-9
CDR3aa: CASSNAGVHTGELFF
CDR3nt: TGTGCCAGCAGCAATGCAGGGGTCCACACCGGGGAGCTGTTTTTT

j_gene: TRBJ2-7
d_gene: -
abundance: many
v_gene: TRBV28
CDR3aa: CASSSIQEQYF
CDR3nt: TGTGCCAGCAGTTCTATACAAGAGCAGTACTTC

j_gene: TRBJ2-3
d_gene: TRBD2
abundance: many
v_gene: TRBV11-2
CDR3aa: CASSSGLAGDTQYF
CDR3nt: TGTGCCAGCAGCTCCGGACTAGCGGGGGATACGCAGTATTTT

j_gene: TRBJ2-5
d_gene: -
abundance: many
v_gene: TRBV28
CDR3aa: CASSFEETQYF
CDR3nt: TGTGCCAGCAGTTTCGAAGAGACCCAGTACTTC

j_gene: TRBJ2-7
d_gene: TRBD2
abundance: many
v_gene: TRBV20-1
CDR3aa: CSARVAGASYEQYF
CDR3nt: TGCAGTGCGCGAGTAGCGGGCGCCTCCTACGAGCAGTACTTC

j_gene: TRBJ2-1
d_gene: -
abundance: few
v_gene: TRBV24-1
CDR3aa: CASPREDNEQFF
CDR3nt: TGTGCCTCCCCCAGGGAGGACAATGAGCAGTTCTTC

j_gene: TRBJ2-1
d_gene: -
abundance: few
v_gene: TRBV28
CDR3aa: CANNTLNGCPLYNEQFF
CDR3nt: TGTGCCAATAATACCTTGAACGGTTGTCCCCTGTACAATGAGCAGTTCTTC